This TCR beta chain was documented in a study of cytomegalovirus exposure and HLA in healthy donors. Overall study results and limits: The study recorded 164 TCR beta chains that were cytomegalovirus-associated.

This clone came up a few times. Its target is unknown. Primers for the PCR totalled 60 Vbeta and 13 Jbeta. Assay: immunoSEQ multiplex PCR; the TCRdb copy retains only in-frame clones and omits some. The table shows over 100,000 clones, with roughly 69% occurring only once. Trimming removed 5 bases at V and 5 bases at J, with 13 bases between. The CDR3 is made up of 13 amino acids. Per germline, CDR1 SGHTA and CDR2 FQGNSA. The source is a woman in her sixties or seventies in good health and CMV-seropositive. Sequencing was done on a sample of PBMCs. This sequence joins TRBV7-2 and TRBJ2-7, with a tentative D call TRBD2 (6 bases). The CDR3 nucleotides are TGTGCCAGCAGCCCCCTAGCGCCACACGAGCAGTACTTC. This sequence encodes CASSPLAPHEQYF.